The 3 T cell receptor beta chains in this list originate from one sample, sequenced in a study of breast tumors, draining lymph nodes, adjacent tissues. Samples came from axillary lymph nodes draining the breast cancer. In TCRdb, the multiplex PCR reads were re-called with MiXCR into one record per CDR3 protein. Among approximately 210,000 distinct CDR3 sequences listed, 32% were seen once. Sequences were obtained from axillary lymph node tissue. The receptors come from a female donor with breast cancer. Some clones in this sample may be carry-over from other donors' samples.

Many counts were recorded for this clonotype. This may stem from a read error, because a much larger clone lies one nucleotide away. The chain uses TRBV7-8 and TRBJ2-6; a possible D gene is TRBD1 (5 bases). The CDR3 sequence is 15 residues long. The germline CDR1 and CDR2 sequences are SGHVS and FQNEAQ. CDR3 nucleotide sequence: TGTGCCAGCAGCTGGCTTGGCTCTGGGGCCAACGTCCTGCCTTTC. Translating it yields CASSWLGSGANVLPF.

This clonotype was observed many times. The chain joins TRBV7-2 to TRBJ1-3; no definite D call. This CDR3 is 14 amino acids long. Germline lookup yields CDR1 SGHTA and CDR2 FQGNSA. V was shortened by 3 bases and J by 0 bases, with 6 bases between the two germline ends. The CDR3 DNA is TGTGCCAGCAGCTTGGGCAGCTCTGGAAACACCATATATTTT. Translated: CASSLGSSGNTIYF. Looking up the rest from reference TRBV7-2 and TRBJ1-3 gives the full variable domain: GAGVSQSPSNKVTEKGKDVELRCDPISGHTALYWYRQSLGQGLEFLIYFQGNSAPDKSGLPSDRFSAERTGGSVSTLTIQRTQQEDSAVYLCASSLGSSGNTIYFGEGSWLTVV.

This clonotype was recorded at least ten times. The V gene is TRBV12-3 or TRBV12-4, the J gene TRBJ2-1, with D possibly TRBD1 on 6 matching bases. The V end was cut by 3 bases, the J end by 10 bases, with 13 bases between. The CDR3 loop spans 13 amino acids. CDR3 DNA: TGTGCCAGCAGTTTTCAAGGGGGTCGGGAGCAGTTCTTC. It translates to CASSFQGGREQFF.